This T cell receptor beta chain was identified during a study of blood T cell repertoires in COVID-19. Turning to the study itself: The samples span acute and convalescent COVID-19 from the United States, Italy and Spain. PBMCs, B-cell-depleted T cells, or T cells were the source of the cDNA or gDNA that made up the material.

CDR1 is SNHLY and CDR2 is FYNNEI in the germline V gene. The CDR3 has 14 residues. After removal of 7 bases from V and 0 bases from J, the junction contained 2 bases not matched to a gene. Original methodology: Cell counts per sample came from amplifying reference gene primers. The method was immunoSEQ multiplex PCR; TCRdb's version includes in-frame clones alone and lacks a portion of them. V, J and clone size derive from that table, while D and trimming were established from the DNA sequence. The data show 50,000 to 55,000 clones, approximately 87% seen once. Sequenced: peripheral blood. The sequence came from a man aged 50-60 years with acute or convalescent COVID-19. This chain connects TRBV2 to TRBJ2-3, with 9 positions matching TRBD2. The CDR3 DNA sequence: TGTGCCAGCAAGACTAGCGGAAGCACAGATACGCAGTATTTT. Protein product: CASKTSGSTDTQYF.